The clone carrying this T cell receptor beta chain was observed at least ten times. Its specificity is not known. Each diagnosis drew on symptoms, thyroxine, TRAb, thyroid ultrasound and orbital computed tomography findings. The authors took PBMCs from 9.5 to 10 ml fresh peripheral blood. This entry belongs to a study of T cells in Graves' hyperthyroidism and ophthalmopathy. General study results and limits: The model made its ophthalmopathy prediction, and onset followed a median around six months later. Blood also contained most expanded thyroid clonotypes above 0.001.

The source material, RNA transcripts, was used to amplify TCR beta CDR3 regions. The HTBI primer set served for first-round RT-PCR of the TCR CDR3. MiXCR, run by TCRdb on the multiplex PCR reads, gives a single entry per CDR3 protein. The table has some 690,000 distinct CDR3 sequences, around 16% seen once; the top ten hold 15% to 18%. Germline loops: CDR1 GTSNPN, CDR2 SVGIG (reference sequence). The ends were cut back, 5 bases at V and 3 bases at J, with 11 bases in the middle. The CDR3 spans 12 residues. The specimen was blood. The receptor comes from a man aged 45 to 65 with Graves' hyperthyroidism. The rearrangement links TRBV30 to TRBJ2-7, with D unresolved. The CDR3 DNA reads as TGTGCCTGGGGGCAGAAGAACTACGAGCAGTACTTC. Translating gives CAWGQKNYEQYF. Together with reference TRBV30 and TRBJ2-7, the CDR3 gives the full variable domain: SQTIHQWPATLVQPVGSPLSLECTVEGTSNPNLYWYRQAAGRGLQLLFYSVGIGQISSEVPQNLSASRPQDRQFILSSKKLLLSDSGFYLCAWGQKNYEQYFGPGTRLTVT.